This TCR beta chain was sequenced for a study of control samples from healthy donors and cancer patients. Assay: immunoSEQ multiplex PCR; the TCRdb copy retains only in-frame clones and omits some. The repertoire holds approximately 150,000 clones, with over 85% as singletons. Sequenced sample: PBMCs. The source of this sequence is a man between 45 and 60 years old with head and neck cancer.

The CDR3 sequence is CASRDRGYSPLHF. CDR3 nucleotide sequence: TGTGCCAGCCGGGACAGGGGTTATTCACCCCTCCACTTT. V and J are TRBV27 and TRBJ1-6, with TRBD1 identical over 10 bases. V lost 8 bases and J lost 8; bases outside the gene matches: 3. This CDR3 is 13 amino acids long. The germline V gene has CDR1 MNHEY and CDR2 SMNVEV (reference sequence).